What follows is one T cell receptor beta chain and its context. The antigen is not known. Here immunoSEQ multiplex PCR was the method, and the copy in TCRdb shows in-frame clones only, minus some. In the table there are about 2.1 million clones, just over 90% of which are singletons. Terminally differentiated effector memory CD45RA+ cells were excluded from the naive CD8 cells, which were CD45RO-negative and positively selected for CCR7. This entry belongs to a study of shared clonotypes between healthy human individuals. Points from the study as a whole: The diversity represented, both genetic and in exposure history, was limited by few donors.

Germline CDR1 and CDR2: SGHVS and FQNEAQ. The length of the CDR3 is 14 residues. V was pared by 5 bases and J by 5 bases, with 9 bases of the junction left unmatched. The source is a man between 18 and 35 years old in good health. Some clones in this sample may be carry-over from other donors' samples. Sequenced material: naive CD8+ T cells from PBMCs. This chain joins TRBV7-8 and TRBJ2-7; 7 nucleotides align to TRBD1. CDR3 bases: TGTGCCAGCAGCAAGACAGGGCTGGCCCACGAGCAGTACTTC. This gives the protein CASSKTGLAHEQYF.